What follows is one TCR beta chain and its context. The antigen is undetermined. A library of TCRbeta sequences, prepared with unique molecular identifiers, was generated. One entry per CDR3 protein, called by TCRdb with MiXCR from the PCR reads. The sample has approximately 170,000 distinct CDR3 sequences, around 10% seen once; the top ten hold about 13%. These data originate in a study of T-cell reconstitution after alpha-beta-depleted transplantation in children. Notes on the study in general: Surviving recipient T cells and thymic progenitors accounted for the high day-60 TCRbeta diversity observed in some patients. Newly generated T cells supplied most T-cell counts and diversity one year post-transplant.

The CDR3 covers 19 residues. The V and J ends lost 1 base and 0 bases, in that order; junction bases with no gene match: 15. CDR1 DFQATT and CDR2 SNEGSKA come from the germline V gene (reference sequence). The receptor's source is a boy between 2 and 10 years old with acute myeloid leukemia, due to receive a stem cell transplant. The genes are TRBV20-1 and TRBJ2-1; 7 nucleotides align to TRBD1. This sample comprised PBMCs, obtained before TCRalphabeta/CD19-depleted stem cell transplant. DNA of the CDR3: TGCAGTGCTAGAGGGTCAGCCGAGACGACAGGGAGCTCCTACAATGAGCAGTTCTTC. Translated: CSARGSAETTGSSYNEQFF.